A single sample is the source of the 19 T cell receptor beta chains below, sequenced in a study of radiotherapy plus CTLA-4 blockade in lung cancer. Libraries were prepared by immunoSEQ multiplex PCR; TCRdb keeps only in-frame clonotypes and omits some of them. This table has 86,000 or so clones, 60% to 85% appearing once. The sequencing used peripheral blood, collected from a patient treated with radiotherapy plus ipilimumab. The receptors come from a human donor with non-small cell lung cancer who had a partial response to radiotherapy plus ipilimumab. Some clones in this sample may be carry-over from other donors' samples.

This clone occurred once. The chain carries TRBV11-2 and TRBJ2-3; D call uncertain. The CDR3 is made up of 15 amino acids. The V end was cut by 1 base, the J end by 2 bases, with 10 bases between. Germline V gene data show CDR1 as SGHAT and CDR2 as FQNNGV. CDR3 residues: CASSLVHTATDTQYF. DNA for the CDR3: TGTGCCAGCAGCTTAGTCCACACAGCCACAGATACGCAGTATTTT.

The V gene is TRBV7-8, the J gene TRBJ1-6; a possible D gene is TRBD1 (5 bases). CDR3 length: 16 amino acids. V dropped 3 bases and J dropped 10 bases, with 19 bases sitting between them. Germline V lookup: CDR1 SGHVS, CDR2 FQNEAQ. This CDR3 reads CASSFSGGVGESPLHF. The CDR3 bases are TGTGCCAGCAGCTTCAGCGGGGGGGTGGGGGAATCACCCCTCCACTTT.

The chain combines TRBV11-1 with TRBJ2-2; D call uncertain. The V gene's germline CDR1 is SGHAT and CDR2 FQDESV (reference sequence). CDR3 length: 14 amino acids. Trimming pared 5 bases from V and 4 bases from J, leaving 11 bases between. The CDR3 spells CASSRLQITGELFF. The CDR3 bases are TGTGCCAGCAGCCGACTCCAAATCACCGGGGAGCTGTTTTTT.

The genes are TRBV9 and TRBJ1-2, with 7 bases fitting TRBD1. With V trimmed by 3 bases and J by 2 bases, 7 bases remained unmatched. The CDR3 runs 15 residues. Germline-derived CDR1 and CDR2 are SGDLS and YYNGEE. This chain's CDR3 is CASSAGQVINYGYTF. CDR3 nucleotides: TGTGCCAGCAGCGCCGGACAGGTGATAAACTATGGCTACACCTTC.

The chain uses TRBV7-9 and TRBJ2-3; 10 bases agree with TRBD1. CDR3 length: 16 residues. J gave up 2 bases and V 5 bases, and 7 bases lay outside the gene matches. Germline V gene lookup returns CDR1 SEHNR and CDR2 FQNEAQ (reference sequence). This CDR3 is CASSTGQGGDTDTQYF. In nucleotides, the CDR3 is TGTGCCAGCAGCACAGGACAGGGGGGGGACACAGATACGCAGTATTTT.

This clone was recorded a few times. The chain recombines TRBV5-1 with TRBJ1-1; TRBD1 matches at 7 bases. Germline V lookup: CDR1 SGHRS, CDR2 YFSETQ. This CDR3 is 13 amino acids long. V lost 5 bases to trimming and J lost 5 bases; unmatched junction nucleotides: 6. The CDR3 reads CASRHGDSTEAFF. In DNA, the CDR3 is TGCGCCAGCAGGCACGGGGACAGTACTGAAGCTTTCTTT.

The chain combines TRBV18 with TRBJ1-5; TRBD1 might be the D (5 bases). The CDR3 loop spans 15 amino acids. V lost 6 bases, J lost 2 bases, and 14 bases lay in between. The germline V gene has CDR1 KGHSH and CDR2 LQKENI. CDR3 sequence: CASSPDSNGNQPQHF. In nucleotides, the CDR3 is TGTGCCAGCTCGCCCGACAGCAACGGCAATCAGCCCCAGCATTTT. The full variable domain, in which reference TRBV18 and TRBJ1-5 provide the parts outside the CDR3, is NAGVMQNPRHLVRRRGQEARLRCSPMKGHSHVYWYRQLPEEGLKFMVYLQKENIIDESGMPKERFSAEFPKEGPSILRIQQVVRGDSAAYFCASSPDSNGNQPQHFGDGTRLSIL.

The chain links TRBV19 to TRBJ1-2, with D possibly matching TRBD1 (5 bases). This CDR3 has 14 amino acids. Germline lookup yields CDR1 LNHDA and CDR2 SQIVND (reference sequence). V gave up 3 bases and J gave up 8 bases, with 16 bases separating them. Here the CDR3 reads CASSMGQEVRGYTF. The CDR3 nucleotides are TGTGCCAGTAGTATGGGGCAGGAAGTCCGCGGCTACACCTTC.

The chain's CDR3 is CASSPGRGTDTQYF. The DNA of the CDR3 is TGTGCCAGCTCACCCGGGCGGGGCACAGATACGCAGTATTTT. This chain joins TRBV18 and TRBJ2-3; weak D call: TRBD2 (5 bases). The ends were cut back, 3 bases at V and 1 base at J, with 8 bases in the middle. The CDR3 runs 14 residues. Germline CDR1 KGHSH, CDR2 LQKENI.

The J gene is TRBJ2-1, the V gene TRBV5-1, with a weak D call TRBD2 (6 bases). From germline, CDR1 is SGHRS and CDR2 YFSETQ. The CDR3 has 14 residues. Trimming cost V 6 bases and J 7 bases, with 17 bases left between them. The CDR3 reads CASTRGSTSNEQFF. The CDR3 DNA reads TGCGCCAGCACCCGGGGGTCCACCTCTAATGAGCAGTTCTTC.

The CDR3 sequence: CASSPLSASGRHQSTDTQYF. The DNA of the CDR3 is TGTGCCAGCTCACCCTTATCCGCTAGCGGGAGGCACCAAAGCACAGATACGCAGTATTTT. The rearrangement uses TRBV18 and TRBJ2-3, with 11 nucleotides matching TRBD2. CDR1 KGHSH and CDR2 LQKENI come from the germline V gene. The CDR3 totals 20 residues. Trimming removed 3 bases from V and 0 bases from J; junction bases left unmatched: 14.

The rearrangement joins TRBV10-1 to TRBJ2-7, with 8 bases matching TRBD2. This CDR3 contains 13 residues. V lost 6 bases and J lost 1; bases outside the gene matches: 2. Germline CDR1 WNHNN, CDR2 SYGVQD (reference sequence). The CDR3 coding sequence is TGCGCCAGCAGCGCGGGAGGATCCTACGAGCAGTACTTC. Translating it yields CASSAGGSYEQYF.

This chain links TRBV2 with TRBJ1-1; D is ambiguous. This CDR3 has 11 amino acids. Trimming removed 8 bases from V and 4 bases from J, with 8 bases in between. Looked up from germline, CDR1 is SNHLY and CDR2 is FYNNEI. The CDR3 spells CASSEFTEAFF. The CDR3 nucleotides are TGTGCCAGCTCCGAGTTCACTGAAGCTTTCTTT.

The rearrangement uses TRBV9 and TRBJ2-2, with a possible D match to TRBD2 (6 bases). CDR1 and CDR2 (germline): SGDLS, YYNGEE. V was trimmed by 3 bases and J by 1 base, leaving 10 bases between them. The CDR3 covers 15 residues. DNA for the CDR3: TGTGCCAGCAGCGCTTTAGCGGTGAACACCGGGGAGCTGTTTTTT. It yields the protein CASSALAVNTGELFF.

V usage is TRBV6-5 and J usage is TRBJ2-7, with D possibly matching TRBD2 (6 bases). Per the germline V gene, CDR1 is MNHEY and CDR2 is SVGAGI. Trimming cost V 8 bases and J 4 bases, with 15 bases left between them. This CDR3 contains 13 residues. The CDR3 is CASVRTTPYEQYF. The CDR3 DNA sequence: TGTGCCAGCGTCCGGACTACCCCGTACGAGCAGTACTTC.

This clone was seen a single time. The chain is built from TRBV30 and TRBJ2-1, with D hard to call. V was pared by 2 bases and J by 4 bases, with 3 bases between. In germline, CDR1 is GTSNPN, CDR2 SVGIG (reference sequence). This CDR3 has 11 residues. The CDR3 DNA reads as TGTGCCTGGAGTCCGTACAATGAGCAGTTCTTC. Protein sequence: CAWSPYNEQFF. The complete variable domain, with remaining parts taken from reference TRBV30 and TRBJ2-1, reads SQTIHQWPATLVQPVGSPLSLECTVEGTSNPNLYWYRQAAGRGLQLLFYSVGIGQISSEVPQNLSASRPQDRQFILSSKKLLLSDSGFYLCAWSPYNEQFFGPGTRLTVL.

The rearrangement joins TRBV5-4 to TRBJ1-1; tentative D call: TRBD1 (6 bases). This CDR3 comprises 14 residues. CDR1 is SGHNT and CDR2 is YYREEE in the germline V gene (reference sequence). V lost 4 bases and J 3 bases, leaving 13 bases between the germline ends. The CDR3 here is CASSPDRSDTEAFF. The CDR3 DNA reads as TGTGCCAGCAGCCCTGACAGGAGTGACACTGAAGCTTTCTTT.

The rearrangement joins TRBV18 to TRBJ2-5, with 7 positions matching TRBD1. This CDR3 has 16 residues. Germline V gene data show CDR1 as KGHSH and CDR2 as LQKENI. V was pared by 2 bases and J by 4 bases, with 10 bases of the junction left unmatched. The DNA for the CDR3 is TGTGCCAGCTCACCAACAGGGGTCGCAGGCGGAGAGACCCAGTACTTC. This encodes CASSPTGVAGGETQYF.

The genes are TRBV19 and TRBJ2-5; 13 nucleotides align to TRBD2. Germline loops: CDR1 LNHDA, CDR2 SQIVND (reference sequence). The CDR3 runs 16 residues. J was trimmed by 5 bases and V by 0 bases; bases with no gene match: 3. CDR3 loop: CASSIEGTSGVETQYF. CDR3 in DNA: TGTGCCAGTAGTATAGAGGGGACTAGCGGGGTGGAGACCCAGTACTTC.